These T cell receptor beta chains were read from a single sample in a study of glioma-infiltrating T cells. TCRdb independently ran MiXCR on the multiplex PCR reads; one entry per CDR3 protein. The sample comprises around 390,000 distinct CDR3 sequences, about two fifths of which are singletons, and around 12% rests with the top ten. The material sequenced was glioma tissue, nonneoplastic brain tissue, or PBMCs (not recorded which). These receptors all stem from a human donor with low-grade glioma or glioblastoma, undergoing nonglioma brain surgery, or in good health (not recorded which). Both conserved end residues are part of each CDR3. A D gene is named only where the DNA matches it firmly. Only some rows state a clone size, as once, few, many or a class for expanded clones.

j_call clone_size d_call v_call cdr3_aa cdr3_nt
TRBJ2-1 many TRBD2 TRBV27 CASSFLGAGGPTYNEQFF TGTGCCAGCAGTTTTTTGGGTGCGGGAGGACCGACCTACAATGAGCAGTTCTTC
TRBJ2-5 few TRBD2 TRBV6-2/TRBV6-3 CASSYILAGGPRLETQYF TGTGCCAGCAGTTATATCCTAGCGGGAGGGCCCCGGTTAGAGACCCAGTACTTC
TRBJ2-7 - - TRBV4-1 CASSQVPPGPNEQYF TGCGCCAGCAGCCAGGTTCCACCGGGGCCCAATGAGCAGTACTTC
TRBJ1-5 few TRBD1 TRBV24-1 CATSGQGEWGSNQPQHF TGTGCCACCAGTGGGCAGGGGGAATGGGGTAGCAATCAGCCCCAGCATTTT
TRBJ1-1 - - TRBV27 CASSATPDANTEALF TGTGCCAGCAGTGCAACCCCTGATGCGAACACTGAAGCTCTCTTT
TRBJ2-1 many TRBD2 TRBV6-2/TRBV6-3 CASSRTSGYNEQFF TGTGCCAGCAGCCGGACTAGCGGATACAATGAGCAGTTCTTC
TRBJ2-5 - - TRBV3-1 CASSLRLSGKETQYF TGTGCCAGCAGCCTCCGTCTTTCAGGGAAAGAGACCCAGTACTTC
TRBJ2-7 few - TRBV6-1 CAISTGYQYEQYF TGTGCCATCTCAACAGGGTATCAGTACGAGCAGTACTTC
TRBJ1-1 - - TRBV27 CAGSPFMRVGTEAFF TGTGCCGGCAGTCCTTTCATGAGGGTGGGCACTGAAGCTTTTTTT
TRBJ2-1 - TRBD2 TRBV7-3 CASSLIGGRAPEQFF TGTGCCAGCAGCTTAATTGGCGGGAGGGCCCCTGAGCAGTTCTTC
TRBJ2-4 few - TRBV6-2/TRBV6-3 CASSYRSRGGNIQYF TGTGCCAGCAGTTACCGGTCCAGGGGAGGAAACATTCAGTACTTC
TRBJ2-7 - - TRBV20-1 CSARAHRDQNTYEQYF TGCAGTGCTAGGGCTCACCGGGACCAAAATACATACGAGCAGTACTTC
TRBJ2-1 - TRBD2 TRBV6-1 CVSSLSPLAGEGYNEQFF TGTGTTAGCAGTTTAAGCCCCTTAGCGGGAGAGGGCTACAATGAGCAGTTCTTC
TRBJ2-7 many - TRBV27 CASSLIGFDSYEQYF TGTGCCAGCAGTTTAATCGGTTTCGACTCCTACGAGCAGTACTTC
TRBJ2-7 few - TRBV19 CASSAGHTYEQYF TGTGCCAGTAGCGCTGGACACACCTACGAGCAGTACTTC
TRBJ2-3 - TRBD1 TRBV10-3 CAIRPKDRTPDTQYF TGTGCCATCAGGCCCAAGGACAGGACACCAGATACGCAGTATTTT
TRBJ1-2 many TRBD1 TRBV28 CASSPGQAHYGYTF TGTGCCAGCAGTCCCGGACAGGCGCACTATGGCTACACCTTC